The 14 T cell receptor beta chains given below trace back to one sample, sequenced in a study of STAT5B mutations in CD4+ large granular lymphocyte leukemia. Assay: immunoSEQ multiplex PCR; the TCRdb copy retains only in-frame clones and omits some. The sample lists about 45,000 clones; 65% to 90% were seen once. Sequenced sample: CD4+ T cells from blood buffy coats. These receptors originate from a human donor in good health.

This clone was detected a few times. The chain employs TRBV9 and TRBJ1-1; D gene unclear. The germline V gene has CDR1 SGDLS and CDR2 YYNGEE. The CDR3 sequence is 13 residues long. Trimming left V 2 bases short and J 1 base short, with 6 bases between. Here the CDR3 DNA reads TGTGCCAGCAGCGTTAACGCGAACACTGAAGCTTTCTTT. Its translation is CASSVNANTEAFF.

The chain couples TRBV7-8 to TRBJ2-7; maybe TRBD2 (5 bases). V was pared by 2 bases and J by 1 base, with 9 bases between. CDR1 is SGHVS and CDR2 is FQNEAQ in the germline V gene. The CDR3 is made up of 14 amino acids. The CDR3 protein is CASSLSSGSYEQYF. In DNA, the CDR3 is TGTGCCAGCAGCTTAAGCAGCGGATCCTACGAGCAGTACTTC.

The chain links TRBV4-2 to TRBJ1-4; 9 bases fit TRBD1. The trim removed 4 bases at V and 5 bases at J, leaving 2 bases unmatched. There are 14 residues in the CDR3. Per the germline V gene, CDR1 is LGHNA and CDR2 is YNFKEQ. CDR3 nucleotide sequence: TGTGCCAGCAGCCTCGGACAGGGGAATGAAAAACTGTTTTTT. Its translation: CASSLGQGNEKLFF.

The J gene is TRBJ1-1, the V gene TRBV7-9; no clear D gene. The V end lost 0 bases, the J end lost 2 bases, and 10 bases lay between the germline ends. Per germline, CDR1 SEHNR and CDR2 FQNEAQ (reference sequence). The CDR3 totals 15 residues. CDR3 region: CASSLAWLGNTEAFF. CDR3 nucleotides: TGTGCCAGCAGCTTAGCCTGGTTAGGTAACACTGAAGCTTTCTTT.

This CDR3 is CASPTGRYGYTF. The CDR3 DNA follows: TGTGCCAGCCCTACAGGGCGCTATGGCTACACCTTC. The chain links TRBV2 to TRBJ1-2, with D perhaps matching TRBD1 (6 bases). The CDR3 has 12 residues. The V end was cut by 8 bases, the J end by 4 bases, with 11 bases between. Germline CDR1 reads SNHLY; CDR2 reads FYNNEI. Variable domain in full (rest from reference TRBV2 and TRBJ1-2): EPEVTQTPSHQVTQMGQEVILRCVPISNHLYFYWYRQILGQKVEFLVSFYNNEISEKSEIFDDQFSVERPDGSNFTLKIRSTKLEDSAMYFCASPTGRYGYTFGSGTRLTVV.

The V call is TRBV6-6, the J call TRBJ1-1; D call uncertain. This CDR3 is 13 amino acids long. V was pared by 3 bases and J by 2 bases, with 7 bases between. From germline, CDR1 is MNHNY and CDR2 SVGAGI (reference sequence). The CDR3 coding sequence is TGTGCCAGCAGTTATACATTAAACACTGAAGCTTTCTTT. Translating gives CASSYTLNTEAFF.

This clone was seen more than once but under ten times. This chain uses TRBV16 with TRBJ1-1; weak D call: TRBD1 (6 bases). V lost 2 bases to trimming and J lost 1 base, with 8 bases between them. The germline V gene encodes CDR1 KGHSY and CDR2 FQNENV. The CDR3 loop spans 14 amino acids. The CDR3 protein is CASSQRTENTEAFF. Written as DNA, the CDR3 is TGTGCCAGCAGCCAAAGGACAGAGAACACTGAAGCTTTCTTT.

This clone occurred once. The J gene is TRBJ2-7, the V gene TRBV29-1, with 9 bases fitting TRBD1. V lost 2 bases, J lost 5 bases, and 7 bases stayed unmatched. Germline CDR1 SQVTM, CDR2 ANQGSEA. The CDR3 spans 14 residues. CDR3 DNA sequence: TGCAGCGTTGAAAGGGGGACAGGGCAGAACGAGCAGTACTTC. Its protein product is CSVERGTGQNEQYF.

The chain links TRBV15 to TRBJ2-7; 7 positions agree with TRBD2. Germline trimming cut 3 bases from V and 5 bases from J; bases unmatched to any gene: 16. This CDR3 contains 17 residues. Germline V gene data show CDR1 as LNHNV and CDR2 as YYDKDF (reference sequence). The CDR3 DNA is TGTGCCACCAGCAGTCTTAAGGGAGGGCCAGGGTTGGACGAGCAGTACTTC. Protein: CATSSLKGGPGLDEQYF.

The chain carries TRBV18 and TRBJ2-1; D may be TRBD1 (6 bases). Germline assignment: CDR1 KGHSH and CDR2 LQKENI. Trimming removed 2 bases at V and 6 bases at J, with 11 bases between. This CDR3 has 14 amino acids. The DNA of the CDR3 is TGTGCCAGCTCACCAAACAGGGATCTCAATGAGCAGTTCTTC. Protein: CASSPNRDLNEQFF.

The chain is built from TRBV5-1 and TRBJ2-7, with 8 nucleotides matching TRBD2. Germline CDR1 reads SGHRS; CDR2 reads YFSETQ. CDR3 size: 15 residues. The V gene end was trimmed by 3 bases and the J gene end by 2 bases; junction bases not matched to a gene: 7. In DNA form, the CDR3 reads TGCGCCAGCAGCTCCAGCGGGAGCCTCCCCTACGAGCAGTACTTC. This encodes CASSSSGSLPYEQYF.

The chain employs TRBV5-1 and TRBJ1-4, with 9 bases that match TRBD1. Germline assignment: CDR1 SGHRS and CDR2 YFSETQ. V shed 0 bases, J shed 11 bases, and the junction held 5 bases outside the gene matches. The CDR3 totals 14 residues. CDR3 coding DNA: TGCGCCAGCAGCTTGGTACAGGGGGCTGAGAAACTGTTTTTT. Residues: CASSLVQGAEKLFF.

This chain uses TRBV10-1 with TRBJ1-1, with D perhaps TRBD1 (5 bases). Germline V lookup: CDR1 WNHNN, CDR2 SYGVQD (reference sequence). The V gene lost 4 bases and the J gene lost 3 bases, with 9 bases spanning the gap. This CDR3 has 13 amino acids. CDR3 sequence reads: CASSVSGHTEAFF. CDR3 DNA: TGCGCCAGCAGTGTCTCGGGGCACACTGAAGCTTTCTTT.

V usage is TRBV4-2 and J usage is TRBJ1-4; 9 positions match TRBD1. V trimming: 1 base; J trimming: 7 bases; junction bases outside the gene matches: 1. The CDR3 contains 14 residues. The V gene's germline CDR1 is LGHNA and CDR2 YNFKEQ. The CDR3: CASSQGTGVEKLFF. DNA of the CDR3: TGTGCCAGCAGCCAAGGGACAGGGGTTGAAAAACTGTTTTTT.